This T cell receptor beta chain was observed in a study of blood T cells in healthy people across ages. The J segment lost 4 bases and the V segment lost 3 bases, leaving 13 bases of the junction unmatched. Germline CDR1 reads SGHVS; CDR2 reads FNYEAQ. The CDR3 covers 17 residues. With a J-beta primer mix and a sample-barcoded 5' primer, a second PCR ran about 7 to 11 cycles. TCRdb recomputed calls from the 5' RACE reads with MiXCR, one row per CDR3 protein. The sample has 1.2 million to 1.5 million distinct CDR3 sequences; around 59% are singletons. V is TRBV7-6 and J is TRBJ1-1, with 8 positions matching TRBD1. The sample comprised blood. The source is a man aged 18 to 30 in good health. DNA for the CDR3: TGTGCCAGCAGCTTGGTTTCCCAGGGGGCAAAGGGCACTGAAGCTTTCTTT. It codes for CASSLVSQGAKGTEAFF.